These T cell receptor beta chains were read from a single sample in a study of cytomegalovirus exposure and HLA in healthy donors. This table comes from immunoSEQ multiplex PCR, and its TCRdb copy is limited to in-frame clones, with some not included. The sample consists of 150,000 to 200,000 clones, around four fifths of them appearing once. Sequenced sample: PBMCs. These receptors were taken from a woman between 18 and 29 years old in good health and CMV-seronegative. CDR3s include the opening cysteine and the closing phenylalanine or tryptophan. Each record gives: J gene, D gene, V gene, clone size, CDR3 protein, CDR3 DNA. The D gene is left open where the match is weak. Only part of the rows carry a size: once, few, many, or a class if the clone is expanded.

J gene: TRBJ1-4; D gene: -; V gene: TRBV5-1; clone size: few; CDR3 protein: CASSFTGEKLFF; CDR3 DNA: TGCGCCAGCAGCTTTACAGGCGAAAAACTGTTTTTT
J gene: TRBJ2-3; D gene: -; V gene: TRBV5-1; clone size: -; CDR3 protein: CASSLTPRGTDTQYF; CDR3 DNA: TGCGCCAGCAGCTTGACCCCTAGAGGGACAGATACGCAGTATTTT
J gene: TRBJ1-5; D gene: -; V gene: TRBV6-5; clone size: -; CDR3 protein: CASKTGLYSNQPQHF; CDR3 DNA: TGTGCCAGCAAGACGGGTCTATATAGCAATCAGCCCCAGCATTTT
J gene: TRBJ2-5; D gene: -; V gene: TRBV11-1; clone size: -; CDR3 protein: CASSLGTVGWGETQYF; CDR3 DNA: TGTGCCAGCAGCTTAGGGACAGTAGGTTGGGGAGAGACCCAGTACTTC
J gene: TRBJ1-4; D gene: TRBD1; V gene: TRBV18; clone size: -; CDR3 protein: CASSPKQGIGEKLFF; CDR3 DNA: TGTGCCAGCTCACCTAAACAGGGGATAGGTGAAAAACTGTTTTTT
J gene: TRBJ2-7; D gene: -; V gene: TRBV6-5; clone size: -; CDR3 protein: CASSRDFERVHEQYF; CDR3 DNA: TGTGCCAGCAGCCGAGACTTCGAGAGGGTCCACGAGCAGTACTTC
J gene: TRBJ2-5; D gene: TRBD1; V gene: TRBV4-1; clone size: once; CDR3 protein: CASSLGQVMKETQYF; CDR3 DNA: TGCGCCAGCAGCCTCGGACAGGTGATGAAAGAGACCCAGTACTTC
J gene: TRBJ2-3; D gene: -; V gene: TRBV4-2; clone size: -; CDR3 protein: CASSRGSEVTQYF; CDR3 DNA: TGTGCCAGCAGCCGAGGTTCGGAGGTTACGCAGTATTTT
J gene: TRBJ2-2; D gene: TRBD1; V gene: TRBV6-6; clone size: -; CDR3 protein: CASSRTDRGNTGELFF; CDR3 DNA: TGTGCCAGCAGCCGGACAGACAGGGGTAACACCGGGGAGCTGTTTTTT
J gene: TRBJ1-2; D gene: -; V gene: TRBV6-1; clone size: -; CDR3 protein: CASRTGNNYGYTF; CDR3 DNA: TGTGCCAGCAGGACAGGAAATAACTATGGCTACACCTTC
J gene: TRBJ1-1; D gene: TRBD1; V gene: TRBV6-5; clone size: -; CDR3 protein: CASSYFDPGQGAEAFF; CDR3 DNA: TGTGCCAGCAGTTACTTTGATCCGGGACAGGGGGCTGAAGCTTTCTTT
J gene: TRBJ2-1; D gene: TRBD2; V gene: TRBV11-2; clone size: -; CDR3 protein: CASSPGLAGAQPNNEQFF; CDR3 DNA: TGTGCCAGCAGCCCGGGACTAGCGGGAGCCCAACCCAACAATGAGCAGTTCTTC
J gene: TRBJ2-2; D gene: -; V gene: TRBV5-1; clone size: -; CDR3 protein: CASSPEGNTGELFF; CDR3 DNA: TGCGCCAGCAGCCCGGAGGGGAACACCGGGGAGCTGTTTTTT
J gene: TRBJ2-1; D gene: -; V gene: TRBV5-1; clone size: few; CDR3 protein: CASSLSGYNEQFF; CDR3 DNA: TGCGCCAGCAGCTTAAGCGGATACAATGAGCAGTTCTTC
J gene: TRBJ1-1; D gene: -; V gene: TRBV5-4; clone size: -; CDR3 protein: CASSSRGGNTEAFF; CDR3 DNA: TGTGCCAGCAGCTCCAGAGGGGGGAACACTGAAGCTTTCTTT
J gene: TRBJ1-4; D gene: -; V gene: TRBV27; clone size: -; CDR3 protein: CASSPTNEKLFF; CDR3 DNA: TGTGCCAGCAGCCCGACTAACGAAAAACTGTTTTTT
J gene: TRBJ2-7; D gene: -; V gene: TRBV30; clone size: once; CDR3 protein: CTWRGGRRAGEQYF; CDR3 DNA: TGTACCTGGAGGGGGGGGAGGAGGGCGGGTGAGCAGTACTTC
J gene: TRBJ2-1; D gene: TRBD2; V gene: TRBV7-6; clone size: -; CDR3 protein: CASSLANSGRYNEQFF; CDR3 DNA: TGTGCCAGCAGCTTAGCGAATAGCGGGAGGTACAATGAGCAGTTCTTC
J gene: TRBJ1-1; D gene: -; V gene: TRBV7-3; clone size: once; CDR3 protein: CASSRIAGMRTEAFF; CDR3 DNA: TGTGCCAGCAGCCGTATAGCCGGGATGAGAACTGAAGCTTTCTTT
J gene: TRBJ2-1; D gene: -; V gene: TRBV6-1; clone size: -; CDR3 protein: CASTGSYNEQFF; CDR3 DNA: TGTGCCAGCACCGGCTCCTACAATGAGCAGTTCTTC
J gene: TRBJ1-5; D gene: -; V gene: TRBV10-2; clone size: -; CDR3 protein: CASSEKGGGNQPQHF; CDR3 DNA: TGCGCCAGCAGTGAGAAGGGAGGCGGCAATCAGCCCCAGCATTTT
J gene: TRBJ2-3; D gene: -; V gene: TRBV5-4; clone size: -; CDR3 protein: CASSSPNKEGLTDAQYF; CDR3 DNA: TGTGCCAGCAGCTCCCCTAATAAGGAGGGCCTCACAGATGCGCAGTATTTT
J gene: TRBJ2-1; D gene: TRBD2; V gene: TRBV28; clone size: -; CDR3 protein: CASKSGSGSYHEQFF; CDR3 DNA: TGTGCCAGCAAGAGCGGGAGCGGCTCCTACCATGAGCAGTTCTTC
J gene: TRBJ1-6; D gene: -; V gene: TRBV28; clone size: once; CDR3 protein: CASRGLPESLHF; CDR3 DNA: TGTGCCAGCAGAGGACTCCCTGAATCCCTCCACTTT
J gene: TRBJ2-5; D gene: -; V gene: TRBV13; clone size: -; CDR3 protein: CASSFRGLLYQETQYF; CDR3 DNA: TGTGCCAGCAGCTTCAGGGGCCTACTGTACCAAGAGACCCAGTACTTC
J gene: TRBJ2-7; D gene: -; V gene: TRBV25-1; clone size: -; CDR3 protein: CASSEGGGGEQYF; CDR3 DNA: TGTGCCAGCAGTGAGGGCGGAGGTGGCGAGCAGTACTTC
J gene: TRBJ2-3; D gene: -; V gene: TRBV5-1; clone size: -; CDR3 protein: CASRPDSFGDTQYF; CDR3 DNA: TGCGCCAGCAGACCGGACAGTTTTGGAGATACGCAGTATTTT
J gene: TRBJ1-1; D gene: TRBD1; V gene: TRBV28; clone size: -; CDR3 protein: CASSFTGASTEAFF; CDR3 DNA: TGTGCCAGCAGTTTTACAGGGGCCTCGACTGAAGCTTTCTTT
J gene: TRBJ1-1; D gene: -; V gene: TRBV21-1; clone size: -; CDR3 protein: CASSKGDRVAFF; CDR3 DNA: TGTGCCAGCAGCAAAGGGGACAGGGTGGCTTTCTTT